Listed below are T cell receptor beta chains from one sample, sequenced in a study of T-cell reconstitution after alpha-beta-depleted transplantation in children. TCRdb passed the PCR reads through MiXCR, listing each CDR3 protein once. The sample has about 980,000 distinct CDR3 sequences, about 29% seen once. The sample was PBMCs, mostly from graft donor cells, taken 360 days after TCRalphabeta/CD19-depleted stem cell transplant. Receptors originate from a boy younger than two who had a stem cell transplant for SCID, so the T cells may come from the graft donor. The CDR3 runs from the conserved cysteine through the conserved F or W. Fields, in order: V gene, D gene, J gene, clone size, CDR3 protein, CDR3 DNA. A D gene is named only where the DNA matches it firmly. Clone size is given for some rows only: seen once, a few or many times, or a class if the clone is expanded.

V gene: TRBV2; D gene: TRBD2; J gene: TRBJ2-3; clone size: -; CDR3 protein: CASSVGEGTQYF; CDR3 DNA: TGTGCCAGCTCGGTCGGGGAGGGTACGCAGTATTTT
V gene: TRBV2; D gene: TRBD1; J gene: TRBJ2-3; clone size: -; CDR3 protein: CASREGQASDTQYF; CDR3 DNA: TGTGCCAGCAGAGAGGGACAGGCCTCAGATACGCAGTATTTT
V gene: TRBV7-2; D gene: TRBD2; J gene: TRBJ2-3; clone size: once; CDR3 protein: CASSLGTRRPDTQYF; CDR3 DNA: TGTGCCAGCAGCTTAGGGACTAGGCGCCCAGATACGCAGTATTTT
V gene: TRBV7-2; D gene: TRBD2; J gene: TRBJ2-1; clone size: few; CDR3 protein: CASSLAPLRSGGANNEQFF; CDR3 DNA: TGTGCCAGCAGCTTAGCCCCCCTAAGAAGCGGGGGGGCTAATAATGAGCAGTTCTTC
V gene: TRBV20-1; D gene: -; J gene: TRBJ1-5; clone size: -; CDR3 protein: CSARVLGGTFLAQHF; CDR3 DNA: TGCAGTGCTAGAGTGTTGGGGGGAACCTTTCTAGCCCAGCATTTT
V gene: TRBV21-1; D gene: -; J gene: TRBJ2-4; clone size: -; CDR3 protein: CASSKARDVRANIQYF; CDR3 DNA: TGTGCCAGCAGCAAAGCCCGGGACGTCCGTGCAAACATTCAGTACTTC
V gene: TRBV5-1; D gene: -; J gene: TRBJ1-5; clone size: -; CDR3 protein: CASSPDINSNQPQHF; CDR3 DNA: TGCGCCAGCAGCCCGGACATTAATAGCAATCAGCCCCAGCATTTT
V gene: TRBV5-6; D gene: TRBD1; J gene: TRBJ2-3; clone size: few; CDR3 protein: CASSLRDSYTDTQYF; CDR3 DNA: TGTGCCAGCAGCCTCCGGGACAGTTACACAGATACGCAGTATTTT
V gene: TRBV27; D gene: TRBD2; J gene: TRBJ2-3; clone size: -; CDR3 protein: CASSWGLAASTDTQYF; CDR3 DNA: TGTGCCAGCAGTTGGGGACTAGCGGCTAGCACAGATACGCAGTATTTT
V gene: TRBV7-7; D gene: -; J gene: TRBJ2-1; clone size: few; CDR3 protein: CASSPWTDYNEQFF; CDR3 DNA: TGTGCCAGCAGCCCTTGGACGGACTACAATGAGCAGTTCTTC
V gene: TRBV5-1; D gene: TRBD1; J gene: TRBJ2-1; clone size: -; CDR3 protein: CASSLIIPGQGNEQFF; CDR3 DNA: TGCGCCAGCAGCTTAATAATTCCGGGACAGGGAAATGAGCAGTTCTTC
V gene: TRBV20-1; D gene: -; J gene: TRBJ2-7; clone size: few; CDR3 protein: CSARDLQGLPVEQYF; CDR3 DNA: TGCAGTGCTAGAGATCTGCAGGGATTACCTGTTGAGCAGTACTTC
V gene: TRBV20-1; D gene: -; J gene: TRBJ2-1; clone size: -; CDR3 protein: CSAGRGVYNEQFF; CDR3 DNA: TGCAGTGCTGGAAGGGGGGTATACAATGAGCAGTTCTTC
V gene: TRBV25-1; D gene: TRBD1; J gene: TRBJ2-7; clone size: -; CDR3 protein: CASSVDRVDNEQYF; CDR3 DNA: TGTGCCAGCAGTGTGGACAGGGTGGATAACGAGCAGTACTTC
V gene: TRBV7-9; D gene: -; J gene: TRBJ1-4; clone size: -; CDR3 protein: CASSPQNEKLFF; CDR3 DNA: TGTGCCAGCAGTCCACAAAATGAAAAACTGTTTTTT
V gene: TRBV19; D gene: -; J gene: TRBJ1-5; clone size: -; CDR3 protein: CASSIDHSNQPQHF; CDR3 DNA: TGTGCCAGTAGTATAGATCACAGCAATCAGCCCCAGCATTTT
V gene: TRBV12-3/TRBV12-4; D gene: -; J gene: TRBJ2-7; clone size: -; CDR3 protein: CASRRMGGSYEQYF; CDR3 DNA: TGTGCCAGCAGGCGAATGGGGGGCTCCTACGAGCAGTACTTC
V gene: TRBV29-1; D gene: -; J gene: TRBJ2-1; clone size: -; CDR3 protein: CSVEKAGIYNEQFF; CDR3 DNA: TGCAGCGTTGAGAAGGCGGGGATCTACAATGAGCAGTTCTTC
V gene: TRBV15; D gene: TRBD1; J gene: TRBJ2-7; clone size: many; CDR3 protein: CATSGISPGTGAEQYF; CDR3 DNA: TGTGCCACCAGCGGAATTAGTCCCGGGACAGGGGCCGAGCAGTACTTC
V gene: TRBV10-3; D gene: TRBD1; J gene: TRBJ2-3; clone size: few; CDR3 protein: CAISKPGQGMTTQYF; CDR3 DNA: TGTGCCATCAGTAAACCGGGACAGGGGATGACGACGCAGTATTTT
V gene: TRBV13; D gene: TRBD2; J gene: TRBJ2-1; clone size: -; CDR3 protein: CASRRSGGGYNEQFF; CDR3 DNA: TGTGCCAGCAGAAGAAGCGGGGGGGGATACAATGAGCAGTTCTTC
V gene: TRBV7-9; D gene: TRBD1; J gene: TRBJ2-7; clone size: -; CDR3 protein: CASVTGSSYEQYF; CDR3 DNA: TGTGCCAGCGTGACAGGGAGCTCCTACGAGCAGTACTTC
V gene: TRBV5-1; D gene: -; J gene: TRBJ2-3; clone size: -; CDR3 protein: CASSWGDGDTQYF; CDR3 DNA: TGCGCCAGCAGCTGGGGCGACGGAGATACGCAGTATTTT
V gene: TRBV4-3; D gene: TRBD2; J gene: TRBJ2-7; clone size: few; CDR3 protein: CASSQARTRGAYEQYF; CDR3 DNA: TGCGCCAGCAGCCAAGCCCGGACCCGGGGGGCCTACGAGCAGTACTTC
V gene: TRBV6-1; D gene: TRBD2; J gene: TRBJ2-3; clone size: -; CDR3 protein: CASRRTRPTTDTQYF; CDR3 DNA: TGTGCCAGCAGGAGGACTAGACCTACCACAGATACGCAGTATTTT
V gene: TRBV6-5; D gene: TRBD2; J gene: TRBJ2-1; clone size: few; CDR3 protein: CASSSPGTSGEQFF; CDR3 DNA: TGTGCCAGCAGTTCCCCCGGGACTAGCGGGGAGCAGTTCTTC
V gene: TRBV20-1; D gene: -; J gene: TRBJ1-1; clone size: -; CDR3 protein: CSALREATEAFF; CDR3 DNA: TGCAGTGCGCTAAGGGAGGCCACTGAAGCTTTCTTT
V gene: TRBV6-2/TRBV6-3; D gene: -; J gene: TRBJ1-1; clone size: few; CDR3 protein: CASSGRGRANTEAFF; CDR3 DNA: TGTGCCAGCAGTGGGAGGGGGAGGGCGAACACTGAAGCTTTCTTT
V gene: TRBV11-2; D gene: -; J gene: TRBJ2-1; clone size: -; CDR3 protein: CASSSRMKSSYNEQFF; CDR3 DNA: TGTGCCAGCAGCTCCCGGATGAAGAGCTCCTACAATGAGCAGTTCTTC
V gene: TRBV6-2/TRBV6-3; D gene: TRBD1; J gene: TRBJ2-1; clone size: -; CDR3 protein: CASRSTGTGLYNEQFF; CDR3 DNA: TGTGCCAGCAGGTCGACCGGGACAGGGCTCTACAATGAGCAGTTCTTC
V gene: TRBV18; D gene: TRBD1; J gene: TRBJ1-2; clone size: -; CDR3 protein: CASSPTGADGYTF; CDR3 DNA: TGTGCCAGCTCACCTACAGGGGCTGATGGCTACACCTTC
V gene: TRBV6-5; D gene: TRBD2; J gene: TRBJ2-1; clone size: -; CDR3 protein: CASSYVGGGPYNEQFF; CDR3 DNA: TGTGCCAGCAGTTACGTTGGCGGGGGGCCCTACAATGAGCAGTTCTTC
V gene: TRBV15; D gene: -; J gene: TRBJ2-5; clone size: -; CDR3 protein: CATSRGDRKGQETQYF; CDR3 DNA: TGTGCCACCAGCAGAGGTGATAGGAAGGGTCAAGAGACCCAGTACTTC
V gene: TRBV6-5; D gene: -; J gene: TRBJ2-7; clone size: -; CDR3 protein: CASSYSIGKTYEQYF; CDR3 DNA: TGTGCCAGCAGTTACTCGATAGGAAAGACCTACGAGCAGTACTTC
V gene: TRBV9; D gene: -; J gene: TRBJ2-3; clone size: -; CDR3 protein: CASSVGRGLDTQYF; CDR3 DNA: TGTGCCAGCAGCGTAGGAAGGGGATTGGATACGCAGTATTTT
V gene: TRBV12-3/TRBV12-4; D gene: TRBD1; J gene: TRBJ2-1; clone size: -; CDR3 protein: CASSLFPGTAYNEQFF; CDR3 DNA: TGTGCCAGCAGTTTATTCCCCGGGACAGCCTACAATGAGCAGTTCTTC
V gene: TRBV9; D gene: -; J gene: TRBJ1-3; clone size: -; CDR3 protein: CASSPPGLSSGNTIYF; CDR3 DNA: TGTGCCAGCAGCCCACCGGGGTTGTCATCTGGAAACACCATATATTTT
V gene: TRBV28; D gene: -; J gene: TRBJ2-1; clone size: -; CDR3 protein: CASNRAGSYNEQFF; CDR3 DNA: TGTGCCAGCAATAGGGCAGGAAGCTACAATGAGCAGTTCTTC
V gene: TRBV6-1; D gene: -; J gene: TRBJ1-5; clone size: -; CDR3 protein: CASTALGSNQPQHF; CDR3 DNA: TGTGCCAGCACTGCCCTGGGGAGCAATCAGCCCCAGCATTTT
V gene: TRBV12-3/TRBV12-4; D gene: -; J gene: TRBJ2-2; clone size: -; CDR3 protein: CASSVGGKGRTGELFF; CDR3 DNA: TGTGCCAGCAGTGTTGGGGGAAAGGGTCGGACCGGGGAGCTGTTTTTT
V gene: TRBV28; D gene: -; J gene: TRBJ1-2; clone size: -; CDR3 protein: CASSSRGFYGYTF; CDR3 DNA: TGTGCCAGCAGTAGCAGGGGATTCTATGGCTACACCTTC
V gene: TRBV6-2/TRBV6-3; D gene: -; J gene: TRBJ2-7; clone size: few; CDR3 protein: CASSRQVPGTPSRKSPYEQYF; CDR3 DNA: TGTGCCAGCAGCCGACAGGTACCCGGGACTCCTTCGCGGAAGAGCCCCTACGAGCAGTACTTC
V gene: TRBV20-1; D gene: -; J gene: TRBJ2-7; clone size: few; CDR3 protein: CSAPTESAVLRTF; CDR3 DNA: -
V gene: TRBV15; D gene: TRBD2; J gene: TRBJ2-5; clone size: few; CDR3 protein: CATSREAGDSQETQYF; CDR3 DNA: TGTGCCACCAGCAGAGAAGCGGGGGATTCCCAAGAGACCCAGTACTTC
V gene: TRBV4-1; D gene: TRBD1; J gene: TRBJ2-5; clone size: -; CDR3 protein: CASSRQGASGVFGETQYF; CDR3 DNA: TGCGCCAGCAGCCGCCAGGGGGCGAGCGGCGTCTTCGGAGAGACCCAGTACTTC
V gene: TRBV5-1; D gene: -; J gene: TRBJ1-4; clone size: -; CDR3 protein: CASSLVGHPGVIEKLFF; CDR3 DNA: TGCGCCAGCAGCTTGGTGGGGCATCCAGGGGTGATCGAAAAACTGTTTTTT
V gene: TRBV4-2; D gene: -; J gene: TRBJ2-1; clone size: few; CDR3 protein: CASSQGGSSDPYNEQFF; CDR3 DNA: TGTGCCAGCAGCCAAGGGGGTTCTAGCGACCCCTACAATGAGCAGTTCTTC
V gene: TRBV28; D gene: -; J gene: TRBJ1-2; clone size: few; CDR3 protein: CASTPVPGWESDYGYTF; CDR3 DNA: TGTGCCAGCACCCCTGTGCCCGGCTGGGAGTCGGACTATGGCTACACCTTC
V gene: TRBV10-3; D gene: -; J gene: TRBJ1-4; clone size: -; CDR3 protein: CAISAGGVEEKLFF; CDR3 DNA: TGTGCCATCAGTGCAGGAGGGGTGGAGGAAAAACTGTTTTTT
V gene: TRBV5-1; D gene: -; J gene: TRBJ2-7; clone size: -; CDR3 protein: CASSLEIPLHRPYEQYF; CDR3 DNA: TGCGCCAGCAGCTTGGAGATCCCCCTCCACAGACCCTACGAGCAGTACTTC
V gene: TRBV5-6; D gene: -; J gene: TRBJ1-5; clone size: -; CDR3 protein: CASSLMRRSGNQPQHF; CDR3 DNA: TGTGCCAGCAGCTTGATGCGGCGAAGCGGCAATCAGCCCCAGCATTTT
V gene: TRBV3-1; D gene: -; J gene: TRBJ1-5; clone size: -; CDR3 protein: CASKDSNQPQHF; CDR3 DNA: TGTGCCAGCAAGGATAGCAATCAGCCCCAGCATTTT
V gene: TRBV12-3/TRBV12-4; D gene: -; J gene: TRBJ2-7; clone size: few; CDR3 protein: CASSSPVLSYEQYF; CDR3 DNA: TGTGCCAGCAGCTCCCCCGTATTGTCCTACGAGCAGTACTTC